This TCR beta chain derives from a study of spatial heterogeneity in lung cancer. Whole-study context: Sequencing of follow-up PBMC samples took place when they were available, at a median of approximately 25 months after resection.

CDR3 length: 13 residues. Germline CDR1 is SEHNR and CDR2 is FQNEAQ (reference sequence). Comment on this clonotype: A read error is possible here, since a much larger clone lies one base away.

One entry per CDR3 protein results from TCRdb running MiXCR on the 5' RACE reads. The sample records around 15,000 distinct CDR3 sequences, approximately 19% being singletons. Time point given: blood at routine non-recurrence follow-up after resection. Extraction of whole RNA from tumor, nontumor lung or frozen PBMC preceded unsorted sequencing. The starting material was PBMCs, obtained at follow-up. The chain carries TRBV7-9 and TRBJ1-2, with D unclear. The source is a male donor with early-stage non-small cell lung cancer. In DNA form, the CDR3 reads TGTACCAGCAGCTTAGGAGGGAACTATGGCTACACCTTC. It specifies CTSSLGGNYGYTF.